This T cell receptor beta chain came from a study of technical replicates of blood from four donors. V lost 7 bases, J lost 1 base, and 10 bases lay in between. Germline CDR1 SQVTM, CDR2 ANQGSEA. This CDR3 region has 12 residues. Only in-frame clones appear in the TCRdb table, and some are missing; sequencing was by immunoSEQ multiplex PCR. Of some 78,000 clones in the sample, 85% to 95% are singletons; the top ten hold under 0.3%. The gene calls are TRBV29-1 and TRBJ1-1; a possible D gene is TRBD1 (6 bases). Sequenced sample: T cells isolated from PBMCs. The TCR sequence derives from a human donor in good health. CDR3 bases: TGCAGCGCCCCGGGACAGAACACTGAAGCTTTCTTT. It encodes CSAPGQNTEAFF.